The T cell receptor (beta chain) under discussion was sequenced for a study of early T cells in non-severe SARS-CoV-2 infection. Study in general: Sequencing targeted bulk RNA from unsorted whole blood, leaving chains unpaired. Findings and limits, study-wide: VDJdb-based matching was biased toward anti-spike CD8 responses and missed private and CD4 specificities.

The TCR library protocol attached unique molecular identifiers to the individual cDNA molecules. TCRdb redid the calling of the 5' RACE reads with MiXCR, one entry per CDR3 protein. This sample has roughly 64,000 distinct CDR3 sequences, with less than 15% found just once. CDR3 length: 12 amino acids. V was clipped by 4 bases and J by 4 bases, with 8 bases between them. The germline gives CDR1 LNHNV, CDR2 YYDKDF (reference sequence). As for this clonotype: Its antigen is not identified.

The sequence was obtained from an adult who was a healthcare worker with PCR-confirmed SARS-CoV-2 infection or an uninfected control (not recorded which). The chain has TRBV15 and TRBJ2-7; D is perhaps TRBD1 or TRBD2 (5 bases each). The sequencing input was whole blood. The CDR3 coding sequence is TGTGCCACCAGCAAATGGGGGTACGAGCAGTACTTC. Translation: CATSKWGYEQYF. The full variable domain, with the rest looked up from reference TRBV15 and TRBJ2-7, is DAMVIQNPRYQVTQFGKPVTLSCSQTLNHNVMYWYQQKSSQAPKLLFHYYDKDFNNEADTPDNFQSRRPNTSFCFLDIRSPGLGDTAMYLCATSKWGYEQYFGPGTRLTVT.